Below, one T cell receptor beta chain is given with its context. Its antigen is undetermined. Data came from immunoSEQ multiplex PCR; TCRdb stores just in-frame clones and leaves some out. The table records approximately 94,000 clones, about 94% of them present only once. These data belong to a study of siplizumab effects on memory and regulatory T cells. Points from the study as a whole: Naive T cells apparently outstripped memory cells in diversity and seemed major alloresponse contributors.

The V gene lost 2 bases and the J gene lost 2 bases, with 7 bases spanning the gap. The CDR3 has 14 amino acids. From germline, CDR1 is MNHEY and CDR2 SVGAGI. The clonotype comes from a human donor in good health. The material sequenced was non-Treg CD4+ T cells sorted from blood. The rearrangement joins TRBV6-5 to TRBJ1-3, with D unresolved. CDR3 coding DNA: TGTGCCAGCAGTTACCGGAGGGCTGGAAACACCATATATTTT. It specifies CASSYRRAGNTIYF.